This TCR beta chain originates from a study of T cells in Graves' hyperthyroidism and ophthalmopathy (dated by TCRdb to 2018 to 2020). Regarding the study in general: Peripheral blood samples were taken at the time of initial diagnosis, prior to any treatment. In addition, the study compared T-cell repertoires in thyroid tissue and in blood from five to seven Graves' hyperthyroidism patients. The paper reports TCR Vbeta CDR3 sequencing of more than 120 peripheral blood samples: around 45 ophthalmopathy, 70 to 85 hyperthyroidism and around 17 progressor patients. The 85 to 100 discovery patients were randomly split 7:3 into training and test sets. Prospective prediction of ophthalmopathy was tested in an independent validation cohort consisting of 18 to 20 hyperthyroidism patients and about 17 patients who later progressed to ophthalmopathy. After blood sampling, hyperthyroidism patients were treated with methimazole at a starting dose of 30 mg daily, and ophthalmopathy patients were treated with high-dose intravenous methylprednisolone. To identify distinguishing TCR V-J signatures, a discovery cohort of roughly 100 patients was used, comprising 43 with Graves' ophthalmopathy and under 60 with stable Graves' hyperthyroidism. On the study overall, not on this receptor specifically: No statistical method was used to fix the sample size in advance, and group allocation was not hidden from the investigators. In validation, the model predicted progression to ophthalmopathy a median of 6.5 months before onset, with over 60% sensitivity and 72.22% specificity. Most expanded thyroid clonotypes (frequency above 0.001) were also detected in blood, a finding suggesting that blood repertoires may reflect thyroid immune responses. Ophthalmopathy was separated from stable hyperthyroidism by a 13 V-J signature model, with over 85% sensitivity and approximately 84% specificity obtained in cross-validation and 80%/75% obtained in testing.

Hyperthyroidism patients were newly diagnosed, with disease duration under 2 months, and aged 18 to 65 years. Any patient with an uncontrolled infection, another autoimmune disease, pregnancy or lactation was excluded. Diagnoses relied on clinical symptoms, serum thyroxine and TRAb, thyroid ultrasound and orbital computed tomography. Blood from progressor patients was collected at the time of first diagnosis with hyperthyroidism, before any ophthalmopathy symptoms had appeared. Ficoll-Paque density gradient centrifugation was used to isolate PBMCs from around 10 ml of fresh peripheral blood. Progressor patients were initially diagnosed with Graves' hyperthyroidism and developed ophthalmopathy during follow-up. Total RNA was extracted with Trizol reagent, and quality was checked on an Agilent 2100 Bioanalyzer. TCR beta CDR3 regions were amplified from RNA transcripts. A first-round RT-PCR of the TCR CDR3 used the HTBI primer set with the Qiagen OneStep RT-PCR kit. Libraries were constructed in a second round of multiplex PCR, after which size selection and purification were performed. The libraries were sequenced on an Illumina HiSeq2000 using paired-end 100 bp reads. On the authors' methods: SOAPnuke was used to process the raw data, removing reads that contained adapters or uncalled bases, had a mean Phred below 15, or lacked an exact match to the constant primer or identifier. High-quality paired reads were merged with COPE v1.2.5, and unique nucleotide sequences were defined as clonotypes. MiTCR v1.1 was used to align the clonotypes against IMGT TRBV, TRBD and TRBJ reference segments. Analysis was restricted to V-J combinations with a frequency above 0.0001, which covered over 98% of repertoires. A TCS score was defined as the ratio between F50 (clonal expansion) and ExV (chaos), using BLOSUM62-based TCRdist between CDR3 peptides within each V-J. Welch's t-statistics and random forest reduced fewer than 600 V-J features to 13, which were used in a naive Bayes classifier (R e1071). The public reads were run again by TCRdb, first through fastp at Q25 and then through MiXCR, and only productive beta chains were kept. Identical CDR3 protein sequences are pooled into one entry, listed with their most common genes and DNA. The V and J calls follow TCRdb's processing rather than the paper's. In all, the sample holds roughly 150,000 distinct CDR3 sequences, and over 7.5% of those were seen once. The top ten hold over 20% of the sample.

In this sample, this clonotype turned up many times. The clone's antigen remains unknown. No base quality information exists; no much larger clone differs at one position. The clonotype originates from a young woman with Graves' hyperthyroidism that later progressed to Graves' ophthalmopathy. Sequencing was performed on blood.

Here is the DNA: TGTGCCAGCAGCTTAGATCGGGCTAGCGTTAACAATGAGCAGTTCTTC. Translated, it gives CASSLDRASVNNEQFF. The V gene is TRBV11-3 and the J gene is TRBJ2-1, with a tentative D gene TRBD2 over 6 matching bases. V is cut by 0 bases and J by 5 bases, and the space between the germline ends is 14 bases. In the germline V gene, CDR1 corresponds to SGHNT and CDR2 to YENEEA. Taken from cysteine to phenylalanine, the CDR3 has 16 residues. This entry keeps only the CDR3 DNA: 48 bases, framed from base 1.